The 3 T cell receptor beta chains listed next were all sequenced from one sample in a study of beta chain features in type 1 diabetes. Of the isolated RNA, all was reverse transcribed, and so the sequenced material was expressed TCRB transcripts. TCRdb's table, derived via immunoSEQ multiplex PCR, lists solely in-frame clones and lacks some. The sample shows 350,000 to 450,000 clones, roughly 16% of them seen only once. Source material: naive CD4+ T cells from blood. The receptors here all came from a woman under 30 in good health.

This chain links TRBV7-2 with TRBJ1-4; D may be TRBD1 (5 bases). Germline-derived CDR1 and CDR2 are SGHTA and FQGNSA. V was cut by 7 bases and J by 8 bases, with 14 bases left in between. CDR3 length: 13 residues. The CDR3 nucleotides are TGTGCCAGCACCCCGGGGGTCGGGGAAAAACTGTTTTTT. Translating it yields CASTPGVGEKLFF.

This clone was seen a handful of times. The chain employs TRBV18 and TRBJ2-7; tentative D call: TRBD2 (5 bases). Germline lookup yields CDR1 KGHSH and CDR2 LQKENI. V was clipped by 3 bases and J by 6 bases, with 15 bases between them. The CDR3 contains 14 residues. As DNA, the CDR3 is TGTGCCAGCTCACCGGAGGACGGAGCCATCGAGCAGTACTTC. Amino acids: CASSPEDGAIEQYF.

The chain has TRBV11-2 and TRBJ2-1; 10 bases agree with TRBD2. Germline CDR1 and CDR2: SGHAT and FQNNGV. The CDR3 contains 17 residues. Unmatched junction bases numbered 9, after V lost 2 bases and J lost 5 bases. The CDR3 DNA is TGTGCCAGCAGCTTACCTTCTAGCGGGAGAAGAAACAATGAGCAGTTCTTC. Protein: CASSLPSSGRRNNEQFF.